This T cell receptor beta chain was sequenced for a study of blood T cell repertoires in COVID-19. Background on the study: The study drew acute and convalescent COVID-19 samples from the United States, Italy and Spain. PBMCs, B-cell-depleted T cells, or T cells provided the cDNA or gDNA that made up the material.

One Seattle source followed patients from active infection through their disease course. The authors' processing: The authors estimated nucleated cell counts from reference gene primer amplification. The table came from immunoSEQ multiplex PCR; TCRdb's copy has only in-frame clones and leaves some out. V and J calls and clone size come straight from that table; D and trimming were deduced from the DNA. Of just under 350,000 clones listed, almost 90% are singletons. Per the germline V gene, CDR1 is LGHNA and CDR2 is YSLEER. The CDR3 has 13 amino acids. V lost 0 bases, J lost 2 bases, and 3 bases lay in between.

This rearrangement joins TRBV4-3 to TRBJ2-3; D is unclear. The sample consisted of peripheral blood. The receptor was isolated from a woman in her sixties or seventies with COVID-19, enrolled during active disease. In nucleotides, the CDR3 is TGCGCCAGCAGCCAAGATCACACAGATACGCAGTATTTT. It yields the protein CASSQDHTDTQYF.